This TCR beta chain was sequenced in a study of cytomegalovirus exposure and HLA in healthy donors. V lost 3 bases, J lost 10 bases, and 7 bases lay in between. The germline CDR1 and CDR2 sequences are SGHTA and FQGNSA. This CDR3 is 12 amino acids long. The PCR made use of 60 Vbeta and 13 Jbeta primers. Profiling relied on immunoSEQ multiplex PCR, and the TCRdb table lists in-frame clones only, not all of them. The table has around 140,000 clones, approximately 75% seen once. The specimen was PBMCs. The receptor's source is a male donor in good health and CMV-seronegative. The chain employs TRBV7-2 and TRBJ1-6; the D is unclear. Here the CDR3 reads CASSLFESPLHF. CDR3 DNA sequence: TGTGCCAGCAGCTTGTTCGAGTCACCCCTCCACTTT.